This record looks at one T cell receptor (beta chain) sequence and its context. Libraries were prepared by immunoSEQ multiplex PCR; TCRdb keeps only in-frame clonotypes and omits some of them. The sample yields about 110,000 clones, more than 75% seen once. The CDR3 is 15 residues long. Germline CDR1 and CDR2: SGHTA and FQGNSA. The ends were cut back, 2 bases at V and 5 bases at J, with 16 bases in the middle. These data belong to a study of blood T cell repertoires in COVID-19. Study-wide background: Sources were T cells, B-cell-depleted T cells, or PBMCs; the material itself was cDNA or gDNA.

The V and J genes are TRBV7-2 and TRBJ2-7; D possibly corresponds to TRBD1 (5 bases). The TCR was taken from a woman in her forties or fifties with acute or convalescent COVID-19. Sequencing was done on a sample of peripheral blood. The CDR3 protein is CASSLSGAVPHEQYF. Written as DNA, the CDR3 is TGTGCCAGCAGCTTATCTGGGGCGGTCCCCCACGAGCAGTACTTC.